This TCR beta chain was documented in a study of CD8 T cells in ankylosing spondylitis. Study results and caveats: Some of the motif variants had earlier been found in reactive arthritis patients' fluid and blood. Reportedly, matched ankylosing spondylitis synovial fluid was significantly enriched for disease-linked clones. A TCR beta motif of about eight highly homologous variants seemed to mark ankylosing spondylitis blood. Disease-linked clones bore a CD8+ phenotype and were relatively rare in peripheral blood.

The V gene's germline CDR1 is SQVTM and CDR2 ANQGSEA. CDR3 size: 11 residues. V was cut by 2 bases and J by 3 bases, with 4 bases left in between. Generation of TCR beta libraries employed quantitative 5'-RACE incorporating molecular barcodes. Each CDR3 protein gets one entry after TCRdb re-called the 5' RACE reads with MiXCR. The table records a few hundred thousand distinct CDR3 sequences, approximately 20% of them present only once. Concerning this clonotype: Antigen unknown.

The receptor was derived from a male donor with ankylosing spondylitis. Material for sequencing was blood, either unsorted or a sorted T cell fraction (not recorded which). The chain carries TRBV29-1 and TRBJ2-5, with unresolved D. The CDR3 nucleotides are TGCAGCGTTGAACAGAAAGAGACCCAGTACTTC. Protein: CSVEQKETQYF.